The present entry profiles one TCR beta chain with its context. Data came from immunoSEQ multiplex PCR; TCRdb stores just in-frame clones and leaves some out. The sample holds around 95,000 clones; around 90% are singletons and the top ten take around 2%. The sample belongs to a study of T cell responses to AZD1222 COVID-19 vaccine. Trimming cost V 6 bases and J 3 bases, with 15 bases left between them. The CDR3 consists of 15 residues. CDR1 and CDR2 (germline): LNHNV, YYDKDF (reference sequence). This chain connects TRBV15 to TRBJ1-5; tentatively, D is TRBD1 (5 bases). This specimen consisted of peripheral blood, obtained on day 0 of AZD1222 vaccination. The sequence was obtained from an adult in good health. CDR3 DNA sequence: TGTGCCACCAGTCACGCGAGGGGCCCCAATCAGCCCCAGCATTTT. Amino acids: CATSHARGPNQPQHF.